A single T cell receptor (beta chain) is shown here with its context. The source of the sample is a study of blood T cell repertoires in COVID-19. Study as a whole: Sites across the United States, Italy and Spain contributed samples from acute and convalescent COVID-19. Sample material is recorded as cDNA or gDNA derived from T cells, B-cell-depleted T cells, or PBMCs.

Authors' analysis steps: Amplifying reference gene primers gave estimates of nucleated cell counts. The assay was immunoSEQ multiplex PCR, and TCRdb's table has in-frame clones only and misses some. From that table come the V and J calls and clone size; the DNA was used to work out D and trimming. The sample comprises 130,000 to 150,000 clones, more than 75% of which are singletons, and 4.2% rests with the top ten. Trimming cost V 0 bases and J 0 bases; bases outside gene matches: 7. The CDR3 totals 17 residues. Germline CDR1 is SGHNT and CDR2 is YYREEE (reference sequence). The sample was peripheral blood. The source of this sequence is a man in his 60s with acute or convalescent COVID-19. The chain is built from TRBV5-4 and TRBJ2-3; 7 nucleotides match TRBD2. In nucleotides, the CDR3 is TGTGCCAGCAGCTTGGCCTTTGGGGGGGGAAGCACAGATACGCAGTATTTT. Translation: CASSLAFGGGSTDTQYF.